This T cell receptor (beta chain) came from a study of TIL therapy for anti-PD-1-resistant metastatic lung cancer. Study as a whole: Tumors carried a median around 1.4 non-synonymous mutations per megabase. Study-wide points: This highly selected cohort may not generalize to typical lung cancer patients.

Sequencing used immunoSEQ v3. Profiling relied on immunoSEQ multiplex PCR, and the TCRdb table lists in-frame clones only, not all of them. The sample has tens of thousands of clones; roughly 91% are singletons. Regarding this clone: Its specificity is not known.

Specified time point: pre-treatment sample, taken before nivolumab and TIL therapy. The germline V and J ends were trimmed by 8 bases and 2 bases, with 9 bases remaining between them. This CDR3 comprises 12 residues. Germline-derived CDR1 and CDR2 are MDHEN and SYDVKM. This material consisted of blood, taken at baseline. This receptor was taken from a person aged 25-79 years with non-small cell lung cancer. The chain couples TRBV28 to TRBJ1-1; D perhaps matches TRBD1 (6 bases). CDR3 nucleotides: TGTGCCAGCGAAGGGGGAAACACTGAAGCTTTCTTT. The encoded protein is CASEGGNTEAFF.